This TCR beta chain was captured by sequencing in a study of human T cells and chemical hapten exposure. Study at large: Alopecia areata, totalis or universalis was found in mostly female patients. Study-wide points: Expanded TCR sets contained significantly more large CDR3 similarity clusters than controls.

This clonotype has only a few counts. Antigen specificity is unknown. This CDR3 comprises 15 residues. Germline loops: CDR1 MDHEN, CDR2 SYDVKM. Trimming cost V 5 bases and J 2 bases, with 13 bases left between them. The time point: patch test 1, 2 weeks after DPC sensitization. The treatment: therapeutic diphenylcyclopropenone sensitization with weekly scalp DPC. As the library was built, unique molecular identifiers were attached to individual cDNA molecules. MiXCR, applied by TCRdb to the RACE reads, yields one record per CDR3 protein. The sample lists under 120,000 distinct CDR3 sequences, 8% to 13% occurring once.

This TCR derives from a woman aged 35 to 49 with alopecia areata. Some clones in this sample may be carry-over from other donors' samples. Source: whole blood, taken in connection with sensitization to the hapten diphenylcyclopropenone (DPC). This chain connects TRBV28 to TRBJ1-3, with no clear D. The CDR3 DNA follows: TGTGCCAGCAGTCAAGCCAACCCGCCTGGAAACACCATATATTTT. It translates to CASSQANPPGNTIYF.